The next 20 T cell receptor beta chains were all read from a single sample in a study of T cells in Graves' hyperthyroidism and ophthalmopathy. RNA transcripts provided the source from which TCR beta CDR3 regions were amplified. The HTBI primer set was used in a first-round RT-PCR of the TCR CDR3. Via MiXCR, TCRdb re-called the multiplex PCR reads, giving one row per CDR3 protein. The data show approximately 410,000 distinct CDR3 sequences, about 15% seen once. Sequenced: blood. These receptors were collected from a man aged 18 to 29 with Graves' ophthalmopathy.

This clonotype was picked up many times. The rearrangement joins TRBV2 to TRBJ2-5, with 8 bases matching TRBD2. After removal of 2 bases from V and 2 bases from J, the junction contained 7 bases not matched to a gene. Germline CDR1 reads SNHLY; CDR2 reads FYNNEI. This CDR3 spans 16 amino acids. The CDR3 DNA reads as TGTGCCAGCAGTGAAATGACTAGCGCAATACAAGAGACCCAGTACTTC. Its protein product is CASSEMTSAIQETQYF.

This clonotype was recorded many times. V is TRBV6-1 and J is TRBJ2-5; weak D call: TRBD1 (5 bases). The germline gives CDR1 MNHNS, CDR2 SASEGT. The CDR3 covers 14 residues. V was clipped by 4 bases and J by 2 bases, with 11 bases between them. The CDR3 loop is CASSGNAGQETQYF. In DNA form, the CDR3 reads TGTGCCAGCAGTGGAAATGCAGGGCAAGAGACCCAGTACTTC.

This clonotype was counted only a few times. CDR3 DNA sequence: TGTGCCAGCAGCTCTCTCGCAGTAACCTATGGCTACACCTTC. Its translation: CASSSLAVTYGYTF. The chain links TRBV11-2 to TRBJ1-2; no definite D call. CDR3 length: 14 residues. In germline, CDR1 is SGHAT, CDR2 FQNNGV. The V end lost 4 bases, the J end lost 4 bases, and 13 bases lay between the germline ends. Looking up the rest from reference TRBV11-2 and TRBJ1-2 gives the full variable domain: EAGVAQSPRYKIIEKRQSVAFWCNPISGHATLYWYQQILGQGPKLLIQFQNNGVVDDSQLPKDRFSAERLKGVDSTLKIQPAKLEDSAVYLCASSSLAVTYGYTFGSGTRLTVV.

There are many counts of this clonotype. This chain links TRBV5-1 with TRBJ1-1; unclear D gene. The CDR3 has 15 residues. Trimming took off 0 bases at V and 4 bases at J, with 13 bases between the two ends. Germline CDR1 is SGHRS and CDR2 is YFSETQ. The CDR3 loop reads CASSLGQVAGTEAFF. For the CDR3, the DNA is TGCGCCAGCAGCTTGGGGCAGGTGGCGGGCACTGAAGCTTTCTTT.

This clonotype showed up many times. The chain's CDR3 is CASSESSGTSYEQYF. In DNA form, the CDR3 reads TGTGCCAGCAGTGAAAGTAGCGGGACCTCCTACGAGCAGTACTTC. V is TRBV6-1 and J is TRBJ2-7, with 8 bases fitting TRBD2. The V gene end was trimmed by 2 bases and the J gene end by 0 bases; junction bases not matched to a gene: 3. This CDR3 is built from 15 residues. The germline V gene encodes CDR1 MNHNS and CDR2 SASEGT.

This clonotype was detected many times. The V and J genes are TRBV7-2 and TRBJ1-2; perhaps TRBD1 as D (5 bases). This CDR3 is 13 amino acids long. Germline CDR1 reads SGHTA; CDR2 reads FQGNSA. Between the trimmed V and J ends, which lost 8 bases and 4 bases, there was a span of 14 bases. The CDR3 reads CASGVLGPYGYTF. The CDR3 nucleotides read TGTGCCAGCGGGGTTTTGGGGCCCTATGGCTACACCTTC.

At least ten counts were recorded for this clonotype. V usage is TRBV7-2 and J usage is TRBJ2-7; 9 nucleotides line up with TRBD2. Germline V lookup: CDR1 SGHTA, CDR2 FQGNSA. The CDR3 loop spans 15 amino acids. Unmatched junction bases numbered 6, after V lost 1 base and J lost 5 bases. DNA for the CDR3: TGTGCCAGCAGCTTAGGCGGGAGGGCCTCGAACGAGCAGTACTTC. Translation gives CASSLGGRASNEQYF.

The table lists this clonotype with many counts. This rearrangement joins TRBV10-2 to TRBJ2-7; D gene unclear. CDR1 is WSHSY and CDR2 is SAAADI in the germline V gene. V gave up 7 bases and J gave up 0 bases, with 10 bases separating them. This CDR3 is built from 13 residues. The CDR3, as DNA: TGCGCCAGCACCTATCTGACCTCCTACGAGCAGTACTTC. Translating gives CASTYLTSYEQYF.

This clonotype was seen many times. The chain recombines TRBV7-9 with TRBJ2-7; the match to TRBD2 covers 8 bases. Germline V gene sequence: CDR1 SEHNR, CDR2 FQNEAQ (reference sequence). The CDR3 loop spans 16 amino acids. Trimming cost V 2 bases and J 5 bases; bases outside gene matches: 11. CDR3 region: CASSLRLRTSRDEQYF. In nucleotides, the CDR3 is TGTGCCAGCAGCTTACGGCTCCGGACTAGCCGTGACGAGCAGTACTTC.

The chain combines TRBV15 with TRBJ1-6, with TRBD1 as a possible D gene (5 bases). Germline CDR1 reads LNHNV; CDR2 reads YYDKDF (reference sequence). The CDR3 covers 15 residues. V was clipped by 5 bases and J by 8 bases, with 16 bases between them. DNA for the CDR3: TGTGCCACCAGCGGAACCGGGACCGAGGATTCACCCCTCCACTTT. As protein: CATSGTGTEDSPLHF.

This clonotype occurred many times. In nucleotides, the CDR3 is TGTGCCAGCAGTGTCGTGCAGGCCACTGAAGCTTTCTTT. It encodes CASSVVQATEAFF. The chain couples TRBV2 to TRBJ1-1; D not resolved. Per the germline V gene, CDR1 is SNHLY and CDR2 is FYNNEI. V shed 4 bases and J shed 4 bases, with 10 bases lying between them. The CDR3 runs to 13 residues.

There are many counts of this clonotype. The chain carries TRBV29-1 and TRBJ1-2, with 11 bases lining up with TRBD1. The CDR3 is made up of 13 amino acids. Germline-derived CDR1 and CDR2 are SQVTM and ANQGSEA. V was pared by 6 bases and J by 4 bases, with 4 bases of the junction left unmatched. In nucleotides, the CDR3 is TGCAGCGTAGGACAGGGGGCAGGCTATGGCTACACCTTC. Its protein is CSVGQGAGYGYTF.

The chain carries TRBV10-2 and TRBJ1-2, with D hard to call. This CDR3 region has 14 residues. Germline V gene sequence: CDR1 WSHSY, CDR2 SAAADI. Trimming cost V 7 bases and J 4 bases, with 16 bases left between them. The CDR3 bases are TGCGCCAGCACCCAGAGCCCTGAACGCTATGGCTACACCTTC. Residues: CASTQSPERYGYTF.

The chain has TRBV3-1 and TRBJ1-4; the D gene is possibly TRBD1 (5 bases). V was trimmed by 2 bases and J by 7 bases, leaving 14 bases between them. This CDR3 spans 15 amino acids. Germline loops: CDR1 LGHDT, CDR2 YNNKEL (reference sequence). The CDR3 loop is CASSQPQALGEKLFF. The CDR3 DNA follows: TGTGCCAGCAGCCAACCACAGGCCCTAGGTGAAAAACTGTTTTTT. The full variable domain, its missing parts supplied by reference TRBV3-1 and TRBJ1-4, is DTAVSQTPKYLVTQMGNDKSIKCEQNLGHDTMYWYKQDSKKFLKIMFSYNNKELIINETVPNRFSPKSPDKAHLNLHINSLELGDSAVYFCASSQPQALGEKLFFGSGTQLSVL.

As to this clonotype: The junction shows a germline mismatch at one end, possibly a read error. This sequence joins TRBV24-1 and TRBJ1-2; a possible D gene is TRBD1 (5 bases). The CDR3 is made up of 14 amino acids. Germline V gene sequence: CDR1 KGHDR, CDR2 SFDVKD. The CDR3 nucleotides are TGTGCCACCAGTGATCAGGGCCTTAACTATGGCTACATCTTC. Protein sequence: CATSDQGLNYGYIF.

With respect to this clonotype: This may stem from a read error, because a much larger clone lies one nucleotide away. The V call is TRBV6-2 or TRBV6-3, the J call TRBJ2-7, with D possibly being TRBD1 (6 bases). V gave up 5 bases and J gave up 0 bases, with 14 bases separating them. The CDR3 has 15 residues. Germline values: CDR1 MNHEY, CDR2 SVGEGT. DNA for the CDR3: TGTGCCAGCAGTCACACAGGGTCGCTCTCCTACGAGCAGTACTTC. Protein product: CASSHTGSLSYEQYF.

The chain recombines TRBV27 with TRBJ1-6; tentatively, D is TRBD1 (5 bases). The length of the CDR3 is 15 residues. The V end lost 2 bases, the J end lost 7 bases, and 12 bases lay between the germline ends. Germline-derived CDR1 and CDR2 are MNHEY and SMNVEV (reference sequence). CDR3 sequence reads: CASSLGGVLNSPLHF. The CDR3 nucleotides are TGTGCCAGCAGTTTAGGAGGGGTCTTAAATTCACCCCTCCACTTT.

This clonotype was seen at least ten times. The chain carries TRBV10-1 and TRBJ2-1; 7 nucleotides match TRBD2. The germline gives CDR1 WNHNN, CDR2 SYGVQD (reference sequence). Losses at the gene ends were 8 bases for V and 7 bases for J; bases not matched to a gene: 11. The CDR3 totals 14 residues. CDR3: CASSEGLAANEQFF. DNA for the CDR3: TGCGCCAGCTCTGAAGGCCTAGCGGCGAATGAGCAGTTCTTC.

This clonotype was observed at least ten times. CDR3 amino acids: CASSQEAGGVYEQYF. The DNA for the CDR3 is TGTGCCAGCAGCCAAGAGGCGGGAGGCGTATACGAGCAGTACTTC. This rearrangement joins TRBV4-2 to TRBJ2-7; 8 nucleotides match TRBD2. The germline V gene has CDR1 LGHNA and CDR2 YNFKEQ. V trimming: 0 bases; J trimming: 4 bases; junction bases outside the gene matches: 5. The CDR3 extends over 15 amino acids.

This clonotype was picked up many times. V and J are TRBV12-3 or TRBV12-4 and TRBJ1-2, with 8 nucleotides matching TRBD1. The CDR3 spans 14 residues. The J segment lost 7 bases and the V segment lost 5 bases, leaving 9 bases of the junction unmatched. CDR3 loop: CASSPSYRGGGYTF. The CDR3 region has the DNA TGTGCCAGCAGTCCCTCCTACAGGGGGGGTGGCTACACCTTC.